Described below is a single T cell receptor (beta chain) sequence and its context. These data belong to a study of PD-1 blockade in mismatch repair-deficient tumors. Sequencing used immunoSEQ multiplex PCR; TCRdb keeps in-frame clones, though not all of them. The top ten hold about 4.7% of the sample, which has 90,000 to 130,000 clones, over 65% seen once. The source is an adult with mismatch repair-deficient cancer. Sample: peripheral blood, taken 60 weeks after starting pembrolizumab.

The CDR3 protein is CASSLEGITGINEQYF. The CDR3, as DNA: TGTGCCAGCAGCTTAGAGGGGATAACAGGGATCAACGAGCAGTACTTC. V and J are TRBV11-3 and TRBJ2-7; a weak D match, TRBD1 (6 bases). The germline V and J ends were trimmed by 0 bases and 5 bases, with 17 bases remaining between them. This CDR3 contains 16 residues. Germline CDR1 is SGHNT and CDR2 is YENEEA.